Listed here are 2 T cell receptor beta chains from one sample, sequenced in a study of type 1 regulatory T cells. TCRdb fed the reads into MiXCR, producing one record per CDR3 protein. Among approximately 90,000 distinct CDR3 sequences listed, around 30% were seen once. The sample consisted of CD4+ T cells, either the whole sample or a sorted fraction (not recorded which). These receptors were taken from a human donor in good health.

This clonotype was counted between two and nine times. The rearrangement uses TRBV6-2 or TRBV6-3 and TRBJ1-2; a weak D match, TRBD1 (6 bases). CDR3 size: 13 residues. The V gene lost 6 bases and the J gene lost 7 bases, with 15 bases spanning the gap. Looked up from germline, CDR1 is MNHEY and CDR2 is SVGEGT. CDR3 bases: TGTGCCAGCAGAAAGGACAGCGTCTCTGGCTACACCTTC. This translates into CASRKDSVSGYTF.

Note on this clonotype: This may arise from a read error, as a much more abundant clone is one base away. This chain connects TRBV28 to TRBJ1-1, with D uncertain. V was pared by 4 bases and J by 6 bases, with 15 bases between. Germline lookup yields CDR1 MDHEN and CDR2 SYDVKM. CDR3 length: 14 residues. CDR3 sequence (DNA): TGTGCCAGCAGTTCCCCCGGACCGTCCGCTGAAGCTTTCTTT. It is translated as CASSSPGPSAEAFF. Full variable domain (remainder filled in from reference TRBV28 and TRBJ1-1): DVKVTQSSRYLVKRTGEKVFLECVQDMDHENMFWYRQDPGLGLRLIYFSYDVKMKEKGDIPEGYSVSREKKERFSLILESASTNQTSMYLCASSSPGPSAEAFFGQGTRLTVV.